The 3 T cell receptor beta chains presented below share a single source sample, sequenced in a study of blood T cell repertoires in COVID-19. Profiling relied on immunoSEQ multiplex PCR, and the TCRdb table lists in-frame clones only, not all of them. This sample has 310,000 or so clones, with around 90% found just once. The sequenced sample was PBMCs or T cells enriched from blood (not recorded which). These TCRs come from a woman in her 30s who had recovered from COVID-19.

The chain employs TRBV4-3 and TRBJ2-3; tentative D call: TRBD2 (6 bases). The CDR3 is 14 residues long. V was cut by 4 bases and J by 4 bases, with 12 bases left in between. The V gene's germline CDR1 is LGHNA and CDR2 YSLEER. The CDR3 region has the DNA TGCGCCAGCAGCCGAACGGGGGACGCAGATACGCAGTATTTT. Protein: CASSRTGDADTQYF.

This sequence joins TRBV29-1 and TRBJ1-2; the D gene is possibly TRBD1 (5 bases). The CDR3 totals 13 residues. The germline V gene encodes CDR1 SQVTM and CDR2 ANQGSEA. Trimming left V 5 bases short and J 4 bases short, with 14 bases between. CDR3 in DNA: TGCAGCGTTTGGGGAGGGGAGGGCTATGGCTACACCTTC. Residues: CSVWGGEGYGYTF.

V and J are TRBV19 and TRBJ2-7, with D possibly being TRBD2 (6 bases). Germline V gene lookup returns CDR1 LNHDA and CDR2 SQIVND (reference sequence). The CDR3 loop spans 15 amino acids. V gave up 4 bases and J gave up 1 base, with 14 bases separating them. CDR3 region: CASSSNSGRSYEQYF. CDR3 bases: TGTGCCAGTAGTAGCAATAGCGGTCGATCCTACGAGCAGTACTTC.